This T cell receptor beta chain comes out of a study of molecular identifiers for immune sequencing clone quantification. With 2 bases removed from V and 1 base from J, the gap between germline ends came to 15 bases. CDR3 length: 18 residues. TCRdb ran MiXCR on the PCR reads and lists one entry per CDR3 protein. The profile covers 460,000 or so distinct CDR3 sequences, with around 23% appearing a single time and around 0.8% taken by the ten largest. The specimen sequenced was naive CD8+ T cells from blood, with Jurkat cell RNA spiked in. Noted subset: FACS-sorted CD8+CD4-CCR7+CD45RA+ naive T cells. This clonotype originated in a human donor in good health. Some libraries in this study had Jurkat cell RNA spiked in. The rearrangement uses TRBV12-3 or TRBV12-4 and TRBJ2-6; D is undetermined. The CDR3 loop is CASSLYRAGSSGANVLTF. The CDR3 nucleotides read TGTGCCAGCAGTTTATATAGGGCTGGGTCTTCTGGGGCCAACGTCCTGACTTTC.